This T cell receptor (beta chain) was obtained from a study of cytomegalovirus exposure and HLA in healthy donors. Unrecorded immune exposure was likely among donors, who were nominally healthy when sampled. Regarding this clone: The antigen is not known.

Findings and caveats of the study: In a later analysis, across HLA loci, associated TCR counts were highest for DRB1, lowest for HLA-C.

A multiplex PCR was run with 60 Vbeta primers and 13 Jbeta primers. Method: immunoSEQ multiplex PCR; TCRdb's copy keeps in-frame clones and lacks some. Among 100,000 to 150,000 clones listed, about 77% were seen once. CDR3 length: 15 amino acids. Trimming shortened V by 4 bases and J by 3 bases, and 12 bases separated the two germline ends. Germline loops: CDR1 ENHRY, CDR2 SYGVKD. The chain links TRBV10-3 to TRBJ1-4; D may be TRBD1 (6 bases). The receptor's source is a woman between 40 and 50 years old in good health and CMV-seronegative. The material sequenced was PBMCs. CDR3 amino acids: CAISATGNPNEKLFF. The CDR3 nucleotides read TGTGCCATCAGTGCTACAGGGAACCCTAATGAAAAACTGTTTTTT.